These T cell receptor beta chains were read from a single sample in a study of early T cells in non-severe SARS-CoV-2 infection. TCRdb re-called the 5' RACE reads with MiXCR, one entry per CDR3 protein. Of about 48,000 distinct CDR3 sequences listed, approximately 9.8% are singletons. Sequencing was performed on whole blood. The receptors come from an adult who was a healthcare worker with PCR-confirmed SARS-CoV-2 infection or an uninfected control (not recorded which). Each CDR3 is given with its conserved first and last residue. Fields, in order: D gene, clone size, V gene, J gene, CDR3 protein, CDR3 DNA. D genes are given only for firm matches. Clone size is not always given. Where it is, it says once, few, many or a class for expanded clones.

.,many,TRBV12-3/TRBV12-4,TRBJ2-7,CASSLTAYEQYF,TGTGCCAGCAGTTTAACCGCCTACGAGCAGTACTTC
.,few,TRBV12-3/TRBV12-4,TRBJ2-3,CASSLVASTDTQYF,TGTGCCAGCAGTTTAGTCGCGAGCACAGATACGCAGTATTTT
.,many,TRBV11-3,TRBJ2-1,CASSTRSSYNEQFF,TGTGCCAGCAGCACAAGGAGCTCCTACAATGAGCAGTTCTTC
TRBD1,many,TRBV3-1,TRBJ2-7,CASGDSTYEQYF,TGTGCCAGCGGGGACAGTACCTACGAGCAGTACTTC
.,few,TRBV7-9,TRBJ1-2,CASTKSPASGYTF,TGTGCCAGCACCAAATCTCCGGCGAGTGGCTACACCTTC
.,few,TRBV20-1,TRBJ2-1,CSGGGSGVYGEQFF,TGCAGTGGAGGGGGTTCGGGAGTGTACGGTGAGCAGTTCTTC
.,.,TRBV28,TRBJ2-1,CARSSRLGDNEQFF,TGTGCCAGAAGTAGCCGGCTAGGGGATAATGAGCAGTTCTTC
TRBD1,few,TRBV18,TRBJ2-1,CASTPQGGSSYNEQFF,TGTGCCAGCACACCACAGGGGGGTAGCTCCTACAATGAGCAGTTCTTC
.,.,TRBV2,TRBJ1-2,CASSVLETRTGYTF,TGTGCCAGCAGTGTCCTCGAAACCCGGACGGGCTACACCTTC
.,few,TRBV11-3,TRBJ2-1,CAPYSLAEQFF,TGTGCCCCCTACTCCCTTGCGGAGCAGTTCTTC
.,.,TRBV9,TRBJ2-1,CASTYGGDTEWSEQFF,TGTGCCAGCACTTATGGGGGGGACACGGAATGGAGTGAGCAGTTCTTC
.,many,TRBV14,TRBJ1-1,CASSQTPGLLNTEAFF,TGTGCCAGCAGCCAAACGCCGGGACTCCTAAACACTGAAGCTTTCTTT
.,many,TRBV12-3/TRBV12-4,TRBJ1-6,CASSLRRLGDSPLHF,TGTGCCAGCAGTTTACGGCGCCTTGGGGATTCACCCCTCCACTTT
TRBD1,.,TRBV7-9,TRBJ1-2,CASSLGRTGADSGYTF,TGTGCCAGCAGCTTAGGCCGGACAGGGGCCGACAGTGGCTACACCTTC
.,few,TRBV11-2,TRBJ2-7,CASSFYQGLNEQYF,TGTGCCAGCAGCTTTTATCAGGGGTTGAACGAGCAGTACTTC
.,few,TRBV6-5,TRBJ2-7,CASARQVAIYEQYF,TGTGCCAGCGCTCGTCAAGTAGCGATCTACGAGCAGTACTTC
.,many,TRBV6-5,TRBJ2-3,CASSEIGYSTDTQYF,TGTGCCAGCAGTGAAATAGGGTATAGCACAGATACGCAGTATTTT
.,many,TRBV18,TRBJ2-7,CASSSGVPNKRGEQYF,TGTGCCAGCTCCTCGGGCGTCCCCAACAAGAGGGGGGAGCAGTACTTC
.,many,TRBV5-1,TRBJ1-1,CASSARSGSLTEAFF,TGCGCCAGCAGCGCGCGTAGCGGGAGCCTCACTGAAGCTTTCTTT
.,many,TRBV7-9,TRBJ2-7,CASSFVGPSYEQYF,TGTGCCAGCAGCTTCGTGGGGCCATCCTACGAGCAGTACTTC
TRBD1,many,TRBV7-2,TRBJ1-1,CASSLGFSGTVSEAFF,TGTGCCAGCAGCTTAGGATTTTCCGGGACAGTCTCTGAAGCTTTCTTT
TRBD1,many,TRBV13,TRBJ1-2,CASSGTGSYGYTF,TGTGCCAGTTCCGGGACAGGGAGCTATGGCTACACCTTC